The next 4 T cell receptor beta chains were all read from a single sample in a study of shared clonotypes between healthy human individuals. The protocol was immunoSEQ multiplex PCR, while the TCRdb copy is restricted to in-frame clones and leaves out a portion. This table has a few million clones, 85% to 95% appearing once. Specimen: naive CD4+ T cells sorted from blood. The subset was: CD45RA+ positively selected. These receptors came from a man between 18 and 35 years old in good health.

The J gene is TRBJ2-7, the V gene TRBV6-1; D possibly uses TRBD1 or TRBD2 (6 bases each). In germline, CDR1 is MNHNS, CDR2 SASEGT. V was pared by 8 bases and J by 4 bases, with 12 bases between. CDR3 length equals 12 residues. This CDR3 is CASGGRRYEQYF. CDR3 nucleotide sequence: TGTGCCAGCGGGGGGCGGAGGTACGAGCAGTACTTC.

For the CDR3, the DNA is TGCGCCAGCAGAATACTCGGGACTAGTTCCTACAATGAGCAGTTCTTC. Its protein product is CASRILGTSSYNEQFF. The chain uses TRBV5-1 and TRBJ2-1; 8 nucleotides line up with TRBD2. J lost 1 base, V lost 5 bases, and 8 bases had no gene match. This CDR3 contains 16 residues. Germline V gives CDR1 SGHRS, CDR2 YFSETQ.

The V gene is TRBV2, the J gene TRBJ2-1; TRBD2 matches 7 bases. This CDR3 region has 13 residues. Germline-derived CDR1 and CDR2 are SNHLY and FYNNEI. V gave up 5 bases and J gave up 3 bases; unmatched junction bases: 1. This CDR3 is CASSWEGYNEQFF. The CDR3 nucleotides read TGTGCCAGCAGTTGGGAGGGCTACAATGAGCAGTTCTTC.

The V call is TRBV9, the J call TRBJ2-1; 7 bases fit TRBD1. The CDR3 is made up of 15 amino acids. Germline CDR1 SGDLS, CDR2 YYNGEE. Unmatched junction bases numbered 6, after V lost 0 bases and J lost 6 bases. The CDR3 DNA is TGTGCCAGCAGCGTAGAGGGACAGAGGGTCAATGAGCAGTTCTTC. It translates to CASSVEGQRVNEQFF.